Ten or more counts support the clone carrying this T cell receptor beta chain. Its antigen remains unknown. The data stem from a study of neurological immune-mediated disorders. Study observations and caveats: Multiple sclerosis patients had less TCR clonal expansion than even healthy controls, unlike HTLV-1-associated myelopathy.

The cDNA was synthesized by 5'RACE incorporating 10-nucleotide random UMIs. From 15-18 subjects, each sequencing run yielded over 190 million TCR-beta sequences. In TCRdb, the 5' RACE reads were re-called with MiXCR into one record per CDR3 protein. The sample consists of about 30,000 distinct CDR3 sequences, approximately 5.2% of them appearing once. V was trimmed by 2 bases and J by 7 bases, leaving 12 bases between them. Germline V CDR1 and CDR2: DFQATT, SNEGSKA (reference sequence). The CDR3 consists of 13 residues. The cell input for sorted libraries was 1 million, and those cells were CD4+ or CD8+ T cells.

The V call is TRBV20-1, the J call TRBJ1-5, with D unclear. This clonotype was obtained from a woman in her fifties or sixties in good health. The sequenced sample was CD4+ T cells from blood. The CDR3 region is CSARLGARQPQHF. In DNA form, the CDR3 reads TGCAGTGCTAGATTGGGTGCGCGGCAGCCCCAGCATTTT.